These 4 T cell receptor beta chains share one sample of origin, sequenced in a study of low-dose radiotherapy and immunotherapy resistance in tumors. Sample time point: before trial treatment. TRAV- and TRBV-specific primers primed first-strand cDNA, covering alpha and beta chains. The TCRs were subjected to amplification over around 19 PCR cycles employing a constant-region primer in conjunction with a V-primer adapter. MiXCR, run by TCRdb on the reads, gives a single entry per CDR3 protein. The sample consists of around 36,000 distinct CDR3 sequences, around a third of them appearing once. The sequencing used PBMCs, collected before treatment. The receptors stem from a male donor with gallbladder cancer.

This chain links TRBV5-1 with TRBJ2-7, with a possible D match to TRBD2 (7 bases). Germline loops: CDR1 SGHRS, CDR2 YFSETQ. This CDR3 contains 14 residues. V was cut by 4 bases and J by 6 bases, with 17 bases left in between. The CDR3 is CASSEVGGRREQYF. As DNA, the CDR3 is TGCGCCAGCAGCGAAGTGGGGGGGCGACGCGAGCAGTACTTC. The variable domain in full, with the rest retrieved from reference TRBV5-1 and TRBJ2-7, is KAGVTQTPRYLIKTRGQQVTLSCSPISGHRSVSWYQQTPGQGLQFLFEYFSETQRNKGNFPGRFSGRQFSNSRSEMNVSTLELGDSALYLCASSEVGGRREQYFGPGTRLTVT.

The rearrangement joins TRBV18 to TRBJ1-1, with 9 bases fitting TRBD1. The CDR3 covers 15 residues. The V gene's germline CDR1 is KGHSH and CDR2 LQKENI. The V and J ends lost 2 bases and 6 bases, in that order; junction bases with no gene match: 7. The CDR3 loop is CASSPVQGAAPEAFF. The CDR3 DNA reads as TGTGCCAGCTCACCAGTACAGGGGGCCGCGCCTGAAGCTTTCTTT.

This clonotype was seen ten or more times. The chain recombines TRBV20-1 with TRBJ2-5, with 9 bases aligning to TRBD2. Germline CDR1 DFQATT, CDR2 SNEGSKA (reference sequence). CDR3 length: 11 residues. V dropped 7 bases and J dropped 7; count of bases not matched to a gene: 4. The CDR3 DNA reads TGCAGTGTAGCGGGAGAGACGACCCAGTACTTC. This gives the protein CSVAGETTQYF.

The genes are TRBV12-3 or TRBV12-4 and TRBJ2-2; 8 bases match TRBD2. V dropped 7 bases and J dropped 4; count of bases not matched to a gene: 8. The CDR3 contains 15 residues. CDR3 amino acids: CASTAGTRVTGELFF. Here the CDR3 DNA reads TGTGCCAGCACCGCCGGGACTAGAGTCACCGGGGAGCTGTTTTTT.